These T cell receptor beta chains were read from a single sample in a study of T-cell reconstitution after alpha-beta-depleted transplantation in children. MiXCR, applied by TCRdb to the PCR reads, yields one record per CDR3 protein. The sample carries around 410,000 distinct CDR3 sequences, about a tenth recorded once. This specimen consisted of PBMCs from the stem cell graft donor, obtained from the stem cell graft. These receptors all stem from a human donor who donated a stem cell graft to a child with acute myeloid leukemia. Each CDR3 is given with its conserved first and last residue. Fields, in order: D gene, clone size, V gene, J gene, CDR3 protein, CDR3 DNA. D genes are given only for firm matches. Some rows have no size entry. The others give once, few or many, or a class for an expanded clone.

>TRBD2|.|TRBV3-1|TRBJ2-3
CASSQVAGGRGDTQYF
TGTGCCAGCAGCCAGGTAGCGGGGGGAAGAGGAGATACGCAGTATTTT
>.|few|TRBV4-1|TRBJ1-5
CASSQDRYNQPQHF
TGCGCCAGCAGCCAAGACCGTTACAATCAGCCCCAGCATTTT
>.|.|TRBV6-2/TRBV6-3|TRBJ2-7
CASSPWGITYEQYF
TGTGCCAGCAGTCCGTGGGGGATCACCTACGAGCAGTACTTC
>.|many|TRBV10-3|TRBJ1-1
CAISGSNEAFF
TGTGCCATCAGTGGATCAAATGAAGCTTTCTTT
>.|.|TRBV5-1|TRBJ2-3
CASSHRDYRSVPCTDTQYF
TGCGCCAGCTCCCACAGGGATTATCGGTCGGTCCCCTGCACAGATACGCAGTATTTT
>TRBD1|.|TRBV27|TRBJ1-2
CASSSLDRARNYGYTF
TGTGCCAGCAGTTCCCTGGACAGGGCCAGGAACTATGGCTACACCTTC
>TRBD1|few|TRBV5-4|TRBJ1-2
CASSKDPTGWGYTF
TGTGCCAGCAGCAAAGACCCGACAGGGTGGGGCTACACCTTC
>TRBD2|.|TRBV29-1|TRBJ2-7
CSVGWGGLAGGEQYF
TGCAGCGTTGGTTGGGGGGGCCTAGCGGGAGGCGAGCAGTACTTC
>TRBD1|.|TRBV29-1|TRBJ2-5
CSGRTGFRETQYF
TGCAGCGGAAGGACAGGGTTTCGGGAGACCCAGTACTTC
>.|few|TRBV4-2|TRBJ1-1
CASSQARADQGNTEAFF
TGTGCCAGCAGCCAAGCCCGGGCGGACCAGGGAAACACTGAAGCTTTCTTT
>TRBD2|few|TRBV9|TRBJ2-4
CASSPLGLASGSNIQYF
TGTGCCAGCAGCCCATTGGGACTAGCGAGCGGGTCAAACATTCAGTACTTC
>TRBD2|.|TRBV6-5|TRBJ2-2
CASSYVGSGPLTGELFF
TGTGCCAGCAGTTACGTGGGTAGCGGGCCCCTCACCGGGGAGCTGTTTTTT
>.|.|TRBV12-5|TRBJ2-5
CASGLEGRRQETQYF
TGTGCTAGTGGTTTAGAGGGACGGCGCCAAGAGACCCAGTACTTC
>TRBD1|few|TRBV28|TRBJ1-4
CASQRYTGGNEKLFF
TGTGCCAGCCAGAGGTATACAGGGGGTAATGAAAAACTGTTTTTT
>.|few|TRBV20-1|TRBJ2-5
CSAYRDYETQYF
TGCAGTGCTTACAGGGATTACGAGACCCAGTACTTC
>.|many|TRBV3-1|TRBJ1-1
CASSQFQSKGAFF
TGTGCCAGCAGCCAATTTCAGTCCAAGGGAGCTTTCTTT
>.|few|TRBV19|TRBJ1-1
CASRYRDKNTEAFF
TGTGCCAGTAGGTACAGGGATAAAAACACTGAAGCTTTCTTT
>.|.|TRBV20-1|TRBJ2-5
CSARAEGTRGETQYF
TGCAGTGCTAGAGCTGAAGGTACTAGGGGCGAGACCCAGTACTTC
>TRBD2|.|TRBV11-2|TRBJ2-1
CASSSGTSGRTAANEQFF
TGTGCCAGCAGCTCCGGGACTAGCGGGAGGACAGCGGCCAATGAGCAGTTCTTC
>.|few|TRBV5-1|TRBJ1-1
CASSLSGHMNTEAFF
TGCGCCAGCAGCTTGTCAGGGCACATGAACACTGAAGCTTTCTTT
>.|few|TRBV27|TRBJ1-6
CASSFDYRLNSPLHF
TGTGCCAGCAGTTTTGACTACCGCCTTAATTCACCCCTCCACTTT
>.|few|TRBV7-9|TRBJ2-1
CASSPRLGAYNEQFF
TGTGCCAGCAGCCCCCGTTTGGGGGCGTACAATGAGCAGTTCTTC
>TRBD2|.|TRBV6-2/TRBV6-3|TRBJ2-1
CASSLAGVANEQFF
TGTGCCAGCAGCCTAGCGGGAGTGGCGAATGAGCAGTTCTTC
>TRBD1|many|TRBV12-3/TRBV12-4|TRBJ1-3
CASSPTGVGNTIYF
TGTGCCAGCAGTCCGACAGGGGTCGGAAACACCATATATTTT
>.|many|TRBV29-1|TRBJ2-5
CSVVVRSQETQYF
TGCAGCGTTGTGGTTCGGAGCCAAGAGACCCAGTACTTC
>.|few|TRBV12-5|TRBJ2-3
CASGQWRGYTDTQYF
TGTGCTAGTGGCCAGTGGCGGGGTTACACAGATACGCAGTATTTT
>TRBD2|.|TRBV20-1|TRBJ2-5
CSAKSPGLAGPMIGETQYF
TGCAGTGCTAAATCCCCGGGACTAGCGGGACCTATGATCGGAGAGACCCAGTACTTC
>.|many|TRBV11-2|TRBJ1-3
CASSLGVSGTIYF
TGTGCCAGCAGCTTAGGAGTTTCGGGGACCATATATTTT
>.|.|TRBV12-3/TRBV12-4|TRBJ2-1
CASSHRDGEQFF
TGTGCCAGCAGTCACCGGGACGGTGAGCAGTTCTTC
>.|few|TRBV6-2/TRBV6-3|TRBJ2-4
CASSYSKVTGPLAKNIQYF
TGTGCCAGCAGTTACTCGAAAGTCACAGGGCCATTAGCCAAAAACATTCAGTACTTC
>.|many|TRBV7-6|TRBJ1-1
CASSLREHTEAFF
TGTGCCAGCAGCCTACGGGAACACACTGAAGCTTTCTTT
>TRBD2|few|TRBV7-3|TRBJ2-5
CASSRGTSGRETQYF
TGTGCCAGCAGCCGGGGGACTAGCGGGAGAGAGACCCAGTACTTC
>.|.|TRBV2|TRBJ1-2
CASSVGTIYGYTF
TGTGCCAGCAGTGTTGGGACAATCTATGGCTACACCTTC
>.|few|TRBV18|TRBJ1-2
CASSPAQGNYGYTF
TGTGCCAGCTCACCAGCCCAGGGAAACTATGGCTACACCTTC
>TRBD2|many|TRBV6-1|TRBJ2-1
CASSLGTSGRNEQFF
TGTGCCAGCAGTCTCGGGACTAGCGGTCGCAATGAGCAGTTCTTC
>TRBD2|many|TRBV4-3|TRBJ2-7
CASSQRTSYEQYF
TGCGCCAGCAGCCAGCGGACTAGCTACGAGCAGTACTTC
>TRBD1|.|TRBV5-1|TRBJ2-7
CASSGGQGLVEQYF
TGCGCCAGCAGCGGGGGACAGGGATTGGTCGAGCAGTACTTC
>.|.|TRBV5-1|TRBJ1-1
CASSSDTNTEAFF
TGCGCCAGCAGCTCCGACACGAACACTGAAGCTTTCTTT
>.|many|TRBV12-3/TRBV12-4|TRBJ2-2
CASSYGGTGELFF
TGTGCCAGCAGTTATGGGGGCACCGGGGAGCTGTTTTTT
>.|.|TRBV7-2|TRBJ2-2
CASSLQGDTGELFF
TGTGCCAGCAGCTTACAGGGTGACACCGGGGAGCTGTTTTTT
>.|many|TRBV9|TRBJ1-6
CASSLGHGPNSPLHF
TGTGCCAGCAGCTTAGGACACGGACCGAATTCACCCCTCCACTTT
>TRBD2|few|TRBV27|TRBJ2-3
CASNPETSGGDITQYF
TGTGCCAGCAACCCAGAGACTAGCGGGGGGGATATTACGCAGTATTTT
>.|few|TRBV7-8|TRBJ2-1
CASSPWGDYNEQFF
TGTGCCAGCAGCCCCTGGGGAGATTACAATGAGCAGTTCTTC
>.|many|TRBV12-3/TRBV12-4|TRBJ2-2
CASSLGGRMQSANTGELFF
TGTGCCAGCAGTTTGGGTGGTCGGATGCAGTCCGCGAACACCGGGGAGCTGTTTTTT
>.|.|TRBV6-1|TRBJ2-2
CASSQQGNDAGELFF
TGTGCCAGCAGTCAACAGGGAAATGACGCCGGGGAGCTGTTTTTT
>.|few|TRBV5-1|TRBJ2-1
CASSPPGARWNEQFF
TGCGCCAGCAGTCCCCCGGGCGCCAGGTGGAATGAGCAGTTCTTC
>.|.|TRBV6-5|TRBJ1-3
CASSYGSFRSGNTIYF
TGTGCCAGCAGTTACGGGTCCTTCCGCTCTGGAAACACCATATATTTT
>.|.|TRBV13|TRBJ2-1
CASTDFSSGGEQFF
TGTGCCAGCACGGACTTTAGTAGCGGCGGGGAGCAGTTCTTC
>TRBD1|many|TRBV5-5|TRBJ1-4
CASSLSQGNEKLFF
TGTGCCAGCAGCTTGTCACAGGGGAATGAAAAACTGTTTTTT
>.|few|TRBV7-2|TRBJ1-1
CASSLGNWAGEPNTEAFF
TGTGCCAGCAGCTTAGGCAACTGGGCAGGGGAACCGAACACTGAAGCTTTCTTT
>TRBD1|few|TRBV7-2|TRBJ1-1
CASSARQGMNTEAFF
TGTGCCAGCAGCGCCCGACAGGGAATGAACACTGAAGCTTTCTTT
>TRBD1|.|TRBV5-1|TRBJ2-2
CASSLRTGFTGELFF
TGCGCCAGCAGCTTGAGGACAGGTTTCACCGGGGAGCTGTTTTTT
>TRBD2|many|TRBV20-1|TRBJ2-5
CSVKRGPQETQYF
TGCAGTGTCAAGCGGGGGCCACAAGAGACCCAGTACTTC